This T cell receptor beta chain was found in a study of blood T cell repertoires in COVID-19. Background on the study: Samples came from the United States, Italy and Spain, spanning acute and convalescent COVID-19.

Measured with immunoSEQ multiplex PCR; TCRdb has only the in-frame clones, and not every one. The sample yields more than 150,000 clones, roughly four fifths seen once. The TCR comes from a woman older than 75 with COVID-19, enrolled during active disease. Sequencing was carried out using peripheral blood.

The CDR3 nucleotides are TGTGCCAGCGGGCGGTGGGGCCTTAGTTACGAGCAGTACTTC. Translating it yields CASGRWGLSYEQYF. This chain uses TRBV5-6 with TRBJ2-7; TRBD1 might be the D (5 bases). V was clipped by 7 bases and J by 4 bases, with 18 bases between them. This CDR3 spans 14 amino acids. Per germline, CDR1 SGHDT and CDR2 YYEEEE.